The 29 T cell receptor beta chains in this list originate from one sample, sequenced in a study of blood T cell repertoires in COVID-19. Clones were read by immunoSEQ multiplex PCR, and TCRdb kept only the in-frame ones, dropping some. This table has about 110,000 clones, approximately 68% appearing once. Sequenced input: peripheral blood. These receptors were obtained from a woman aged 55-75 years with acute or convalescent COVID-19.

J is TRBJ1-3 and V is TRBV10-3, with 9 positions matching TRBD1. CDR1 and CDR2 from the germline V gene are ENHRY and SYGVKD. The CDR3 extends over 15 amino acids. The V segment lost 6 bases and the J segment 3 bases; nucleotides outside the gene matches: 6. The CDR3 nucleotides read TGTGCCATCAGCCTGGGACAGGGTTTTGGAAACACCATATATTTT. Encoded protein: CAISLGQGFGNTIYF.

This rearrangement joins TRBV28 to TRBJ1-1; a weak D match, TRBD1 (5 bases). V gave up 5 bases and J gave up 7 bases, with 8 bases separating them. CDR3 length: 11 residues. CDR1 is MDHEN, CDR2 SYDVKM, per germline. The CDR3 is CASSTGREAFF. CDR3 coding DNA: TGTGCCAGCAGTACAGGCCGTGAAGCTTTCTTT.

The J gene is TRBJ1-6, the V gene TRBV5-1; 7 nucleotides agree with TRBD1. The length of the CDR3 is 17 residues. V shed 0 bases, J shed 8 bases, and the junction held 11 bases outside the gene matches. Germline V lookup: CDR1 SGHRS, CDR2 YFSETQ. The CDR3 nucleotides are TGCGCCAGCAGCTTGGGATTCAGACAGGGTTTAGATTCACCCCTCCACTTT. It encodes CASSLGFRQGLDSPLHF.

V is TRBV2 and J is TRBJ2-1; TRBD2 aligns across 9 bases. J gave up 4 bases and V 7 bases, and 5 bases lay outside the gene matches. CDR3 length: 14 residues. The V gene's germline CDR1 is SNHLY and CDR2 FYNNEI. CDR3 residues: CASKGLAGYNEQFF. DNA for the CDR3: TGTGCCAGCAAAGGCCTAGCGGGATACAATGAGCAGTTCTTC.

The gene calls are TRBV2 and TRBJ1-2; 9 nucleotides align to TRBD1. V lost 6 bases and J lost 7; bases outside the gene matches: 3. CDR1 is SNHLY, CDR2 FYNNEI, per germline. The CDR3 is 12 residues long. CDR3 in DNA: TGTGCCAGCAGGACAGGGGGGGGTGGCTACACCTTC. Translation gives CASRTGGGGYTF. Full variable domain (rest looked up from reference TRBV2 and TRBJ1-2): EPEVTQTPSHQVTQMGQEVILRCVPISNHLYFYWYRQILGQKVEFLVSFYNNEISEKSEIFDDQFSVERPDGSNFTLKIRSTKLEDSAMYFCASRTGGGGYTFGSGTRLTVV.

The table lists this clone with a count of one. The V call is TRBV19, the J call TRBJ1-5, with D possibly being TRBD1 (5 bases). The germline gives CDR1 LNHDA, CDR2 SQIVND (reference sequence). Trimming removed 8 bases from V and 5 bases from J, with 13 bases in between. The CDR3 spans 13 residues. CDR3 sequence: CASQEQEHQPQHF. Written as DNA, the CDR3 is TGTGCCAGTCAGGAACAGGAGCATCAGCCCCAGCATTTT. The entire variable domain, with the rest obtained from reference TRBV19 and TRBJ1-5, is as follows: DGGITQSPKYLFRKEGQNVTLSCEQNLNHDAMYWYRQDPGQGLRLIYYSQIVNDFQKGDIAEGYSVSREKKESFPLTVTSAQKNPTAFYLCASQEQEHQPQHFGDGTRLSIL.

This clone appeared a single time. This chain joins TRBV9 and TRBJ2-5, with 15 bases that match TRBD2. J lost 2 bases, V lost 3 bases, and 5 bases had no gene match. This CDR3 region has 17 residues. Germline V gene sequence: CDR1 SGDLS, CDR2 YYNGEE. In DNA form, the CDR3 reads TGTGCCAGCAGCGCCAGGACTAGCGGGGGGGTTCAAGAGACCCAGTACTTC. It is translated as CASSARTSGGVQETQYF. The variable domain in full, completed from reference TRBV9 and TRBJ2-5, reads DSGVTQTPKHLITATGQRVTLRCSPRSGDLSVYWYQQSLDQGLQFLIQYYNGEERAKGNILERFSAQQFPDLHSELNLSSLELGDSALYFCASSARTSGGVQETQYFGPGTRLLVL.

The chain links TRBV6-1 to TRBJ1-5; D remains unclear. CDR3 size: 15 residues. V shed 3 bases and J shed 7 bases, with 16 bases lying between them. Per germline, CDR1 MNHNS and CDR2 SASEGT. The CDR3 here is CASSDLVGRGQPQHF. DNA of the CDR3: TGTGCCAGCAGTGATCTTGTCGGGCGGGGACAGCCCCAGCATTTT.

The chain recombines TRBV7-2 with TRBJ1-3; TRBD1 is a possible D gene (6 bases). The germline V and J ends were trimmed by 1 base and 0 bases, with 10 bases remaining between them. Per germline, CDR1 SGHTA and CDR2 FQGNSA. CDR3 size: 16 residues. DNA for the CDR3: TGTGCCAGCAGCTTAGTGGCCAGGGGCTCTGGAAACACCATATATTTT. Translating it yields CASSLVARGSGNTIYF.

This sequence joins TRBV7-2 and TRBJ2-7; the D gene is possibly TRBD2 (5 bases). Trimming took 5 bases from V and 1 from J, leaving 12 bases between them. Germline V gives CDR1 SGHTA, CDR2 FQGNSA. The CDR3 runs to 14 residues. This CDR3 is CASSERTGSYEQYF. Written as DNA, the CDR3 is TGTGCCAGCAGCGAACGGACGGGATCCTACGAGCAGTACTTC.

The chain carries TRBV10-1 and TRBJ1-2; D is uncertain. The CDR3 has 13 amino acids. Trimming stripped 3 bases from V and 0 bases from J, with 5 bases between. Germline V gene data show CDR1 as WNHNN and CDR2 as SYGVQD (reference sequence). The CDR3 loop is CASSDYANYGYTF. The CDR3 DNA reads TGCGCCAGCAGTGATTATGCTAACTATGGCTACACCTTC.

The chain recombines TRBV7-9 with TRBJ2-7; a possible D gene is TRBD2 (6 bases). V lost 4 bases to trimming and J lost 7 bases, with 11 bases between them. This CDR3 is built from 12 residues. Germline loops: CDR1 SEHNR, CDR2 FQNEAQ (reference sequence). The CDR3 is CASSSEGREQYF. CDR3 sequence (DNA): TGTGCCAGCAGCTCAGAGGGGAGGGAGCAGTACTTC.

This chain joins TRBV30 and TRBJ2-6, with a possible D match to TRBD2 (7 bases). The germline CDR1 and CDR2 sequences are GTSNPN and SVGIG (reference sequence). CDR3 length equals 16 residues. Trimming shortened V by 7 bases and J by 2 bases, and 18 bases separated the two germline ends. The CDR3 DNA sequence: TGTGCCTCGACCTTAGGGAGGGGGACTGGGGCCAACGTCCTGACTTTC. Amino acids: CASTLGRGTGANVLTF.

The chain links TRBV10-1 to TRBJ2-6; 8 positions match TRBD1. The germline V gene has CDR1 WNHNN and CDR2 SYGVQD (reference sequence). This CDR3 region has 17 residues. Trimming took 4 bases from V and 3 from J; bases not matched to a gene: 8. The DNA of the CDR3 is TGCGCCAGCAGTGCAAACCAGGGGGCGCTTGGGGCCAACGTCCTGACTTTC. It encodes CASSANQGALGANVLTF.

The chain carries TRBV19 and TRBJ1-5; tentatively, D is TRBD1 (6 bases). CDR3 length equals 15 residues. Germline assignment: CDR1 LNHDA and CDR2 SQIVND (reference sequence). Trimming left V 7 bases short and J 0 bases short, with 13 bases between. Here the CDR3 reads CASTRTVYSNQPQHF. The CDR3 DNA is TGTGCCAGTACCAGGACAGTTTATAGCAATCAGCCCCAGCATTTT. Using reference TRBV19 and TRBJ1-5 for the parts outside the CDR3, the full variable domain is DGGITQSPKYLFRKEGQNVTLSCEQNLNHDAMYWYRQDPGQGLRLIYYSQIVNDFQKGDIAEGYSVSREKKESFPLTVTSAQKNPTAFYLCASTRTVYSNQPQHFGDGTRLSIL.

The chain has TRBV5-1 and TRBJ2-7, with D hard to call. CDR1 SGHRS and CDR2 YFSETQ come from the germline V gene. V shed 5 bases and J shed 2 bases, with 17 bases lying between them. This CDR3 is 15 amino acids long. In nucleotides, the CDR3 is TGCGCCAGCAGGGCTGCCCCAGAACGTACCTACGAGCAGTACTTC. This encodes CASRAAPERTYEQYF.

This sequence joins TRBV11-1 and TRBJ2-1, with TRBD2 matching over 7 bases. The germline CDR1 and CDR2 sequences are SGHAT and FQDESV (reference sequence). V shed 1 base and J 10 bases; nucleotides not matched to a gene: 1. The CDR3 is 12 amino acids. The CDR3 loop reads CASSLDGREQFF. CDR3 DNA sequence: TGTGCCAGCAGCTTAGACGGGAGGGAGCAGTTCTTC.

This chain uses TRBV12-3 or TRBV12-4 with TRBJ2-1; tentative D call: TRBD2 (5 bases). V was trimmed by 2 bases and J by 6 bases, leaving 8 bases between them. The CDR3 loop spans 13 amino acids. Here the CDR3 reads CASSLQAANEQFF. CDR3 coding DNA: TGTGCCAGCAGTTTACAAGCGGCCAATGAGCAGTTCTTC.

In DNA, the CDR3 is TGTGCCAGCAGCGACGGCTTCGGAGGGAACTATGGCTACACCTTC. The encoded protein is CASSDGFGGNYGYTF. The gene calls are TRBV9 and TRBJ1-2; D unresolved. The germline gives CDR1 SGDLS, CDR2 YYNGEE. The V end was cut by 3 bases, the J end by 2 bases, with 14 bases between. There are 15 residues in the CDR3.

The V and J genes are TRBV12-5 and TRBJ2-7, with D perhaps TRBD2 (5 bases). The CDR3 sequence is 14 residues long. Germline V gives CDR1 LGHNT, CDR2 FRNRAP. The germline V and J ends were trimmed by 4 bases and 3 bases, with 13 bases remaining between them. This CDR3 is CASGSAGNHYEQYF. The CDR3 bases are TGTGCTAGTGGTTCAGCCGGGAACCACTACGAGCAGTACTTC.

V is TRBV11-2 and J is TRBJ2-6; D unresolved. The CDR3 runs 15 residues. CDR1 SGHAT and CDR2 FQNNGV come from the germline V gene. With 0 bases removed from V and 4 bases from J, the gap between germline ends came to 7 bases. The CDR3 protein is CASSLDLAGANVLTF. The CDR3 coding sequence is TGTGCCAGCAGCTTAGATTTAGCCGGGGCCAACGTCCTGACTTTC. The variable domain in full, completed from reference TRBV11-2 and TRBJ2-6, reads EAGVAQSPRYKIIEKRQSVAFWCNPISGHATLYWYQQILGQGPKLLIQFQNNGVVDDSQLPKDRFSAERLKGVDSTLKIQPAKLEDSAVYLCASSLDLAGANVLTFGAGSRLTVL.

This chain joins TRBV28 and TRBJ2-7; D is undetermined. In germline, CDR1 is MDHEN, CDR2 SYDVKM. The germline V and J ends were trimmed by 7 bases and 4 bases, with 11 bases remaining between them. This CDR3 comprises 12 residues. In DNA form, the CDR3 reads TGTGCCAGCAATACCGCGGTGTACGAGCAGTACTTC. As protein: CASNTAVYEQYF.

The chain combines TRBV27 with TRBJ2-7; D is possibly TRBD1 (6 bases). V lost 3 bases and J lost 9, with 15 bases in between. CDR1 and CDR2 (germline): MNHEY, SMNVEV (reference sequence). CDR3 length: 13 residues. The CDR3 coding sequence is TGTGCCAGCAGTTTTCAGACAGGTCTGGCGCAGTACTTC. Encoded protein: CASSFQTGLAQYF.

This clone was counted only a few times. The genes are TRBV7-3 and TRBJ1-1, with D uncertain. V lost 5 bases, J lost 1 base, and 11 bases lay in between. Germline CDR1 SGHTA, CDR2 FQGTGA. The CDR3 length is 14 residues. Written as DNA, the CDR3 is TGTGCCAGCAGCGCGTCGAATAAGAACACTGAAGCTTTCTTT. This codes for CASSASNKNTEAFF.

This clone was seen only a few times. The chain uses TRBV6-1 and TRBJ1-2; 8 bases match TRBD1. CDR1 is MNHNS and CDR2 is SASEGT in the germline V gene. CDR3 length: 13 amino acids. After removal of 3 bases from V and 8 bases from J, the junction contained 5 bases not matched to a gene. In DNA form, the CDR3 reads TGTGCCAGCAGTGACGACAGGGGCGACGGCTACACCTTC. This sequence encodes CASSDDRGDGYTF.

The V call is TRBV6-6, the J call TRBJ1-2; D ambiguous. This CDR3 comprises 15 residues. Deletions cut 7 bases from V and 4 bases from J, with 19 bases between. Germline V lookup: CDR1 MNHNY, CDR2 SVGAGI (reference sequence). CDR3: CASNRGEGVFYGYTF. The DNA of the CDR3 is TGTGCCAGCAATCGTGGGGAGGGAGTCTTCTATGGCTACACCTTC.

V usage is TRBV2 and J usage is TRBJ1-2; tentative D call: TRBD1 (6 bases). Germline V gene lookup returns CDR1 SNHLY and CDR2 FYNNEI. This CDR3 region has 14 residues. Trimming took off 4 bases at V and 0 bases at J, with 9 bases between the two ends. CDR3 coding DNA: TGTGCCAGCAGTGCCTCAGGGGCTAACTATGGCTACACCTTC. Encoded protein: CASSASGANYGYTF.

This chain links TRBV30 with TRBJ2-4, with 9 bases that match TRBD2. V lost 4 bases to trimming and J lost 8 bases; unmatched junction nucleotides: 6. CDR1 is GTSNPN and CDR2 is SVGIG in the germline V gene (reference sequence). This CDR3 comprises 13 residues. The CDR3 spells CAWKFGGRDIQYF. CDR3 sequence (DNA): TGTGCCTGGAAATTTGGCGGGAGGGACATTCAGTACTTC.

In this sample, this clone turned up a few times. This chain uses TRBV9 with TRBJ2-7; a weak D match, TRBD2 (6 bases). This CDR3 has 13 amino acids. V was clipped by 2 bases and J by 7 bases, with 13 bases between them. Germline CDR1 is SGDLS and CDR2 is YYNGEE. CDR3 DNA sequence: TGTGCCAGCAGCGTTTACTCGGAGGGGGAGCAGTACTTC. It translates to CASSVYSEGEQYF.